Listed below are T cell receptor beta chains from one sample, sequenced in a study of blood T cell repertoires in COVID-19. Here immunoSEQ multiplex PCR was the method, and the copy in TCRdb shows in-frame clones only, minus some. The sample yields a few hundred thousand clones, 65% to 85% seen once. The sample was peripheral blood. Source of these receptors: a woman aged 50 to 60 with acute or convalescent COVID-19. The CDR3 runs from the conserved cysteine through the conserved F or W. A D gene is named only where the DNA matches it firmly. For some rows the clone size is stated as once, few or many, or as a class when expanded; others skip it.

cdr3_aa: CASGPPGGFTDTQYF
cdr3_nt: TGTGCTAGTGGTCCTCCAGGAGGGTTCACAGATACGCAGTATTTT
d_call: NA
j_call: TRBJ2-3
cdr3_length: 15
v_call: TRBV12-5
clone_size: NA

cdr3_aa: CASSPRTAYNEKLFF
cdr3_nt: TGTGCCAGCAGCCCCCGGACAGCTTATAATGAAAAACTGTTTTTT
d_call: NA
j_call: TRBJ1-4
cdr3_length: 15
v_call: TRBV5-6
clone_size: NA

cdr3_aa: CASSYSPPGGAGELFF
cdr3_nt: TGTGCCAGCAGTTATTCTCCCCCAGGGGGCGCCGGGGAGCTGTTTTTT
d_call: TRBD1
j_call: TRBJ2-2
cdr3_length: 16
v_call: TRBV6-5
clone_size: NA

cdr3_aa: CASSSTSGIGEQFF
cdr3_nt: TGTGCCAGCAGCTCGACTAGCGGGATCGGTGAGCAGTTCTTC
d_call: TRBD2
j_call: TRBJ2-1
cdr3_length: 14
v_call: TRBV7-2
clone_size: NA

cdr3_aa: CASSFTPGQETQYF
cdr3_nt: TGCGCCAGCAGCTTTACCCCCGGGCAAGAGACCCAGTACTTC
d_call: NA
j_call: TRBJ2-5
cdr3_length: 14
v_call: TRBV5-1
clone_size: NA

cdr3_aa: CSVGSGNTEAFF
cdr3_nt: TGCAGCGTTGGGTCAGGGAACACTGAAGCTTTCTTT
d_call: NA
j_call: TRBJ1-1
cdr3_length: 12
v_call: TRBV29-1
clone_size: NA

cdr3_aa: CASCRDREKYSPLHF
cdr3_nt: TGTGCCAGCTGCCGGGACAGGGAAAAGTATTCACCCCTCCACTTT
d_call: TRBD1
j_call: TRBJ1-6
cdr3_length: 15
v_call: TRBV2
clone_size: NA

cdr3_aa: CASSLDPGLVDNEQFF
cdr3_nt: TGCGCCAGCAGCTTGGACCCGGGACTAGTCGACAATGAGCAGTTCTTC
d_call: TRBD2
j_call: TRBJ2-1
cdr3_length: 16
v_call: TRBV5-1
clone_size: NA

cdr3_aa: CASSLWGPGQGKHGYTF
cdr3_nt: TGTGCCAGCAGCTTGTGGGGGCCGGGACAGGGCAAACATGGCTACACCTTC
d_call: TRBD1
j_call: TRBJ1-2
cdr3_length: 17
v_call: TRBV5-6
clone_size: few

cdr3_aa: CASSPPGYGYTF
cdr3_nt: TGCGCCAGCAGCCCGCCGGGCTATGGCTACACCTTC
d_call: NA
j_call: TRBJ1-2
cdr3_length: 12
v_call: TRBV5-1
clone_size: NA

cdr3_aa: CASSYLGGKENEQFF
cdr3_nt: TGTGCCAGCAGTTACCTCGGCGGGAAGGAGAATGAGCAGTTCTTC
d_call: NA
j_call: TRBJ2-1
cdr3_length: 15
v_call: TRBV6-5
clone_size: NA